This TCR beta chain originates from a study of blood T cell repertoires in COVID-19. Clones were sequenced by immunoSEQ multiplex PCR, and TCRdb holds only the in-frame ones, with some missing. In the table there are more than 60,000 clones, 90% of which are singletons. This CDR3 has 16 residues. Trimming removed 4 bases at V and 0 bases at J, with 16 bases between. Per germline, CDR1 SGHRS and CDR2 YFSETQ. The chain combines TRBV5-1 with TRBJ1-2; a possible D gene is TRBD1 (6 bases). This clonotype originated in a woman of 80 years or more with active or convalescent COVID-19. Material for sequencing was peripheral blood. CDR3: CASSPLGQSSNYGYTF. CDR3 DNA: TGCGCCAGCAGCCCACTCGGACAGTCATCTAACTATGGCTACACCTTC.